This T cell receptor beta chain was found in a study of metastatic and nonmetastatic thyroid tumors. On the study more broadly: Across peripheral blood and tumor or nodule tissue samples taken from malignant and benign thyroid patients, the repertoires were compared with one another.

In the authors' workflow: A distant-metastasis classifier for papillary thyroid cancer was built using CDR3 differences across clinicopathological groups. TCRdb re-called clones via MiXCR from the PCR reads. The V and J calls, along with clone size, are taken from TCRdb and not from the paper's own processing. The sample has 25,000 to 40,000 clones, 17% seen once; the top ten hold approximately 4.8%. General study findings and limits: Versus benign nodules, malignant thyroid tumors reportedly had significantly higher TCR beta diversity, in blood and tumor.

In regard to this clone: Its target is unknown. An end of the junction does not agree with germline; a read error may underlie this.

Prior to thyroid surgery, none of the patients had received any treatment. CDR1 is MDHEN and CDR2 is SYDVKM in the germline V gene. The CDR3 contains 12 residues. Sequencing used blood. This chain uses TRBV28 with TRBJ1-5; D is ambiguous. The receptor was isolated from a female donor with papillary thyroid cancer or a benign thyroid nodule (not recorded which). Some clones in this sample may be carry-over from other donors' samples. The CDR3 DNA reads as TGTGCCAGCAGTTCCCACGAGCAGCCCCAGAATTTT. This encodes CASSSHEQPQNF.